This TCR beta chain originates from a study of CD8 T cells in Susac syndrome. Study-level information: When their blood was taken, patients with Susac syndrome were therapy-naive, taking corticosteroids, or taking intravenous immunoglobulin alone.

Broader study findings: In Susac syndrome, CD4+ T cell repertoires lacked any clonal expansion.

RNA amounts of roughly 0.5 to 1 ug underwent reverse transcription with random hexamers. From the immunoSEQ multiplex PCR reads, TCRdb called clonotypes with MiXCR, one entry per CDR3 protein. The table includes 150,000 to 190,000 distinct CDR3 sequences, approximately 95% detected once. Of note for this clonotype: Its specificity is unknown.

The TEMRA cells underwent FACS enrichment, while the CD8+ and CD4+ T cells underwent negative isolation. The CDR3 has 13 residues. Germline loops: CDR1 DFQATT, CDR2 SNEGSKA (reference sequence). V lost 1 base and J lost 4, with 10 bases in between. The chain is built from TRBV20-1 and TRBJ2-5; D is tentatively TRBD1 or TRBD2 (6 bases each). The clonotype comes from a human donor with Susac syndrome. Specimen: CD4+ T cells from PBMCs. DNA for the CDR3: TGCAGTGCTAGAGGGGGGGCCCCAGAGACCCAGTACTTC. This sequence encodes CSARGGAPETQYF.